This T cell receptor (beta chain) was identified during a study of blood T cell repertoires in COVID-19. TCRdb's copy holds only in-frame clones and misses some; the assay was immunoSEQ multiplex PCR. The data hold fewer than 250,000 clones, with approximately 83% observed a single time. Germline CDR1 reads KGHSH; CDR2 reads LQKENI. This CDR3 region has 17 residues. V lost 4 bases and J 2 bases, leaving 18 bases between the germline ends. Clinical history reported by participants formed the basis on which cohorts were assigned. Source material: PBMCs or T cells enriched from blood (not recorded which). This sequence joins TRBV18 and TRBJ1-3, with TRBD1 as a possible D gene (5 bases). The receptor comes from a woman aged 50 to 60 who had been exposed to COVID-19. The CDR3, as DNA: TGTGCCAGCTCACGGACGTTTCAGGGAAGAGCTGGAAACACCATATATTTT. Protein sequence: CASSRTFQGRAGNTIYF.